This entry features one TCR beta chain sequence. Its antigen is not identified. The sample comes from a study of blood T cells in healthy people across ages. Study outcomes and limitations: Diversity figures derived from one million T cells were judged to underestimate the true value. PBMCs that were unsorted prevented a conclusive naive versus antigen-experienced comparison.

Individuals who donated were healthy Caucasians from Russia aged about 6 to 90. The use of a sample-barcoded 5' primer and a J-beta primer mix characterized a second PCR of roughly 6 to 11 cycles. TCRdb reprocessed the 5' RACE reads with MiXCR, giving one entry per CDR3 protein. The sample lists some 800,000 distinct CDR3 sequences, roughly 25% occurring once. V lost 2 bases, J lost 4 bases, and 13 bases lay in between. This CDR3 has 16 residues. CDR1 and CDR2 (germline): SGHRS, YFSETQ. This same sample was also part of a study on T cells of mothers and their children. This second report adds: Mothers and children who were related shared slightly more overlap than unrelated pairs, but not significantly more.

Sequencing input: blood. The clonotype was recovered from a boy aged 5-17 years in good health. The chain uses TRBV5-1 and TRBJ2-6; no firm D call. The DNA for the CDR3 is TGCGCCAGCAGCTTCCCCCCTCGTCAAGGGGCCAACGTCCTGACTTTC. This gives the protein CASSFPPRQGANVLTF. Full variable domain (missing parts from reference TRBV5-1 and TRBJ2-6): KAGVTQTPRYLIKTRGQQVTLSCSPISGHRSVSWYQQTPGQGLQFLFEYFSETQRNKGNFPGRFSGRQFSNSRSEMNVSTLELGDSALYLCASSFPPRQGANVLTFGAGSRLTVL.